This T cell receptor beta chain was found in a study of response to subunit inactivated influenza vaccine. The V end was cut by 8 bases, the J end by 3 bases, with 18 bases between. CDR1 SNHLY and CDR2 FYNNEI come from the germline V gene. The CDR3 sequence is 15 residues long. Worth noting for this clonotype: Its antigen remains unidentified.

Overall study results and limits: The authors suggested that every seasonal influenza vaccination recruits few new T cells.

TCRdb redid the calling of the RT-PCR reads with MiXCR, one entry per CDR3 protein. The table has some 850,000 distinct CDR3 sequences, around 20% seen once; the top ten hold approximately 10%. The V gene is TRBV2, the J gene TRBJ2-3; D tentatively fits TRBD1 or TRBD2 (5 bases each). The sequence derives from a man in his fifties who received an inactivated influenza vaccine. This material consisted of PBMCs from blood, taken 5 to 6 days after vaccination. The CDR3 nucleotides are TGTGCCAGCGGCCGCCGGGACGCCGGTACAGATACGCAGTATTTT. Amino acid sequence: CASGRRDAGTDTQYF.